This T cell receptor (beta chain) was sequenced during a study of human T cells and chemical hapten exposure. The library labeled individual cDNA molecules by adding unique molecular identifiers to them. One entry per CDR3 protein, called by TCRdb with MiXCR from the RACE reads. The sample has 95,000 or so distinct CDR3 sequences; over 10% are singletons. The ends were cut back, 9 bases at V and 7 bases at J, with 16 bases in the middle. The CDR3 runs 13 residues. The sample's time point: patch test 2, 6 weeks after DPC sensitization. Treatment described: therapeutic diphenylcyclopropenone sensitization with weekly scalp DPC. This clonotype showed up many times.

The chain joins TRBV12-3 or TRBV12-4 to TRBJ2-1; D is possibly TRBD1 or TRBD2 (6 bases each). The origin of this receptor is a middle-aged woman with alopecia areata. Some clones in this sample may be carry-over from other donors' samples. Sequenced here: whole blood, sampled in connection with sensitization to the hapten diphenylcyclopropenone (DPC). CDR3 bases: TGTGCCAGTAACTCCCGGGGGCGGAATGAGCAGTTCTTC. Its translation is CASNSRGRNEQFF.